This entry describes one T cell receptor (beta chain). The data stem from a study of control samples from healthy donors and cancer patients. Measured with immunoSEQ multiplex PCR; TCRdb has only the in-frame clones, and not every one. The sample lists 90,000 to 100,000 clones, roughly 90% seen once, with 13% to 15% in the top ten. This receptor was identified in a woman aged 65 to 85 in good health. The sequenced sample consisted of blood.

The CDR3 DNA is TGTGCCAGCAGTTACAACAGTAATGAAAAACTGTTTTTT. This gives the protein CASSYNSNEKLFF. The chain recombines TRBV6-5 with TRBJ1-4; D is ambiguous. Trimming removed 2 bases at V and 4 bases at J, with 5 bases between. The V gene's germline CDR1 is MNHEY and CDR2 SVGAGI. The CDR3 is 13 residues long.